The clone carrying this TCR beta chain has a handful of counts. Antigen specificity is unknown. Unstimulated regulatory T cells (CD4+CD25+CD127-), CD4+CD25- non-regulatory cells, CD4 and CD8 cells were FACS-sorted from thawed PBMCs. Measured with immunoSEQ multiplex PCR; TCRdb has only the in-frame clones, and not every one. The sample has roughly 68,000 clones, 84% seen once. The data originate from a study of Tregs in tolerant kidney transplant recipients. Overall study findings and caveats: Validation in larger populations is needed because few patients were studied. The most relevant donor-specific Treg TCRbeta repertoire apparently came from expansion with activated donor B cells. This study did not directly address biological reproducibility.

The CDR3 consists of 15 residues. Germline V gene lookup returns CDR1 SGHRS and CDR2 YFSETQ. Trimming took 0 bases from V and 9 from J, leaving 16 bases between them. This sequence was found in a human donor in good health. The J gene is TRBJ2-1, the V gene TRBV5-1; the D gene is possibly TRBD1 (6 bases). The material sequenced was CD4+ T cells from blood. The CDR3 sequence: CASSLVEGVSIEQFF. CDR3 DNA: TGCGCCAGCAGCTTGGTAGAGGGGGTATCGATTGAGCAGTTCTTC.